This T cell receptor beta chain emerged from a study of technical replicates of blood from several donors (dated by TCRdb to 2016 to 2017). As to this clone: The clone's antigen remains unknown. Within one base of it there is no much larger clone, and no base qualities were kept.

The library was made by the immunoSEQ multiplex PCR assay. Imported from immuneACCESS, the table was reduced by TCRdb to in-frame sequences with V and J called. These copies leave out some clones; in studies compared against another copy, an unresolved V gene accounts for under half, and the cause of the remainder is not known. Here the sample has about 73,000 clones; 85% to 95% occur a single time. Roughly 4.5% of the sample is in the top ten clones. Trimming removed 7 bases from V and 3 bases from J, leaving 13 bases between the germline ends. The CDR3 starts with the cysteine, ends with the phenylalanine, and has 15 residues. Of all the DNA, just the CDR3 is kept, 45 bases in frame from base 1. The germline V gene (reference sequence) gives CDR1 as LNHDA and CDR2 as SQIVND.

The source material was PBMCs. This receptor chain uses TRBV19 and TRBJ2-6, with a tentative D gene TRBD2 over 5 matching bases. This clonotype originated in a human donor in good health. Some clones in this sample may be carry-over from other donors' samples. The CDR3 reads CASTAEGGGANVLTF. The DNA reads TGTGCCAGTACCGCCGAGGGTGGTGGGGCCAACGTCCTGACTTTC. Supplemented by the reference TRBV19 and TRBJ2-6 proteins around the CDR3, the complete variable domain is DGGITQSPKYLFRKEGQNVTLSCEQNLNHDAMYWYRQDPGQGLRLIYYSQIVNDFQKGDIAEGYSVSREKKESFPLTVTSAQKNPTAFYLCASTAEGGGANVLTFGAGSRLTVL.